A single T cell receptor (beta chain) is shown here with its context. It has no known antigen specificity. Base qualities are missing; no much larger clone stands one base away. V sheds 0 bases and J sheds 6 bases, leaving 13 bases between their ends. The germline V gene gives CDR1 as SGHRS and CDR2 as YFSETQ. The CDR3, from cysteine to phenylalanine, totals 15 residues. The DNA shown is the 45-base CDR3, in frame from base 1. This sample was included in a study of blood T cell repertoires in COVID-19 (dated by TCRdb to the early 2020s). With regard to the full study: Samples from collaborators originated in the United States, Italy and Spain and spanned both the acute and convalescent phases of COVID-19. The prospective study material was composed of cDNA or gDNA derived from T cells, B-cell-depleted T cells, or PBMCs. Subjects who had been exposed to COVID-19, were actively infected with it, or had recovered from it provided the deeply sampled blood TCRbeta repertoires that made up the dataset. A freely available public database, intended as a resource for researchers studying the immune response to SARS-CoV-2, is where the repertoires were released. The samples were drawn from the first 160 participants of the ongoing ImmuneRACE study and from some 1,300 subjects provided by 6 global collaborators. The sample metadata nearly always contained a de-identified subject ID, COVID-19 status, age in years and sex. HLA class I and class II types, where available, came from metadata supplied by the sample provider rather than from assay-based typing.

A second Seattle source provided samples from volunteer blood donors who had recovered from COVID-19. Collaborating institutions collected whole blood in K2EDTA tubes following their own protocols. Collaborator samples were shipped for TCRbeta analysis as frozen whole blood, isolated PBMCs, or DNA extracted from either sample type. What the work shows at the level of the full study, not this receptor alone: Clinical and demographic metadata were provided uncurated, with the amount varying by source and participant.

TCRbeta CDR3 regions were amplified from genomic DNA using the immunoSEQ Assay, a bias-controlled multiplex PCR. Processing in the source paper ran as follows. The number of nucleated cells in each sample was estimated from the amplification of reference gene primers within the assay. To quantify the absolute abundance of each unique TCRbeta CDR3 rearrangement, sequence reads were collapsed and filtered. For each sample, productive Simpson clonality was calculated as the square root of Simpson's diversity index across productive rearrangements. TCRdb carries this immuneACCESS record with in-frame sequences only. Its versions omit some clonotypes, under half of them owing to an unresolved V gene in the studies checked, with the rest unexplained. That table gives V, J and clone size, and the DNA gave D and trimming. The sample has roughly 250,000 clones on record, 87% of them singletons. Jointly, the top ten make up roughly 7% of the sample.

The chain links TRBV5-1 with TRBJ2-1; the D gene is perhaps TRBD2, on 6 matching bases. The origin of this receptor is a man between 60 and 75 years old who had recovered from COVID-19. Source material: peripheral blood. The CDR3 protein: CASSLAVGGTNEQFF. Read as DNA, the sequence is TGCGCCAGCAGCTTGGCGGTGGGAGGTACCAATGAGCAGTTCTTC.